A single sample is the source of the 5 T cell receptor beta chains below, sequenced in a study of T cells in Graves' hyperthyroidism and ophthalmopathy (dated 2019 in TCRdb). To prepare the library, multiplex PCR was applied. Sequencing used an Illumina HiSeq 2000. Amplification of TCR beta CDR3 regions was carried out from RNA transcripts. For the first round of RT-PCR on the TCR CDR3, the HTBI primer set was used together with the Qiagen OneStep RT-PCR kit. TCRdb cleaned the public reads at Q25 with fastp, built clones with MiXCR and kept in-frame beta chains. Rows are unified per CDR3 protein, each entry keeping the most common DNA and genes. Within this sample are roughly 380,000 distinct CDR3 sequences, with about a fifth of them counted one time only. The biggest ten clones account for 3.5% to 4% of the sample. The sequenced sample was blood. The source is a woman under 30 with Graves' hyperthyroidism.

This clonotype was recorded many times. V usage is TRBV28 and J usage is TRBJ2-2; D is ambiguous. Germline V gene lookup returns CDR1 MDHEN and CDR2 SYDVKM. Trimming left V 8 bases short and J 3 bases short, with 10 bases between. There are 13 residues in the CDR3. In DNA, the CDR3 is TGTGCCAGCTTACGGTCGGACACCGGGGAGCTGTTTTTT. It yields the protein CASLRSDTGELFF.

This clonotype was seen repeatedly, ten times or more. The CDR3 sequence is CASSLSRAADYGYTF. The CDR3 nucleotides are TGCGCCAGCAGCTTGTCTAGGGCTGCGGACTATGGCTACACCTTC. The chain recombines TRBV5-1 with TRBJ1-2; the D is unclear. The V and J ends lost 1 base and 3 bases respectively, with 13 bases between them. This CDR3 region has 15 residues. Germline loops: CDR1 SGHRS, CDR2 YFSETQ.

This clonotype was seen repeatedly, ten times or more. The rearrangement links TRBV15 to TRBJ2-5, with 7 nucleotides matching TRBD1. Germline V lookup: CDR1 LNHNV, CDR2 YYDKDF (reference sequence). The CDR3 runs to 14 residues. V trimming: 5 bases; J trimming: 3 bases; junction bases outside the gene matches: 6. The CDR3 coding sequence is TGTGCCACCAGCCCTTTTACAGGGGAAGAGACCCAGTACTTC. Amino acid sequence: CATSPFTGEETQYF.

At least ten counts were recorded for this clonotype. The chain carries TRBV7-3 and TRBJ2-6, with unresolved D. V lost 5 bases to trimming and J lost 0 bases, with 5 bases between them. Germline V lookup: CDR1 SGHTA, CDR2 FQGTGA. CDR3 size: 14 residues. The CDR3 sequence is CASSTGSGANVLTF. The CDR3 nucleotides are TGTGCCAGCAGCACCGGCTCTGGGGCCAACGTCCTGACTTTC.

The rearrangement joins TRBV14 to TRBJ2-5, with D tentatively TRBD2 (5 bases). CDR1 is SGHDN and CDR2 is FVKESK in the germline V gene. The CDR3 runs 14 residues. Trimming took off 6 bases at V and 8 bases at J, with 19 bases between the two ends. The CDR3 here is CASRSGLSGGTQYF. CDR3 sequence (DNA): TGTGCCAGCAGGAGTGGACTCTCAGGTGGAACCCAGTACTTC.